The rows below give T cell receptor beta chains drawn from one sample of a study of shared clonotypes between healthy human individuals. Using immunoSEQ multiplex PCR, the repertoire was profiled, and TCRdb retains in-frame clones only, with some absent. The sample holds around 2.1 million clones, nearly 97% seen once. Input material: naive CD4+ T cells sorted from blood. Receptors originate from a man younger than 35 in good health. Both conserved end residues are part of each CDR3. Each record gives: J gene, V gene, D gene, clone size, CDR3 DNA, CDR3 protein. The D gene is left open where the match is weak. Clone size is given for some rows only: seen once, a few or many times, or a class if the clone is expanded.

J: TRBJ1-2; V: TRBV6-6; D: NA; size: NA; DNA: TGTGCCAGCAGTTACGGGATAGCTAACTATGGCTACACCTTC; CDR3: CASSYGIANYGYTF
J: TRBJ2-5; V: TRBV7-2; D: NA; size: NA; DNA: TGTGCCAGCAGCTTGAGCCAGGGGAGCCAAGAGACCCAGTACTTC; CDR3: CASSLSQGSQETQYF
J: TRBJ1-1; V: TRBV6-5; D: TRBD1; size: NA; DNA: TGTGCCAGCAGTAGGGGGACAGGAACGAACACTGAAGCTTTCTTT; CDR3: CASSRGTGTNTEAFF
J: TRBJ1-5; V: TRBV10-3; D: NA; size: NA; DNA: TGTGCCATCAGTGAGTCAAAGGGCCATCAGCCCCAGCATTTT; CDR3: CAISESKGHQPQHF
J: TRBJ1-5; V: TRBV27; D: TRBD1; size: NA; DNA: TGTGCCAGCGGGATGGTGGGACAGGGGATGAATCAGCCCCAGCATTTT; CDR3: CASGMVGQGMNQPQHF
J: TRBJ1-2; V: TRBV27; D: NA; size: NA; DNA: TGTGCCAGCAGTTTATCAGGGGCTATCTATGGCTACACCTTC; CDR3: CASSLSGAIYGYTF
J: TRBJ2-1; V: TRBV4-1; D: TRBD2; size: NA; DNA: TGCGCCAGCAACCTAAATCCTACGGGAGGCTACAATGAGCAGTTCTTC; CDR3: CASNLNPTGGYNEQFF
J: TRBJ2-7; V: TRBV28; D: TRBD1; size: NA; DNA: TGTGCCAGCAGTACAGGGGCTCTTCTCTACGAGCAGTACTTC; CDR3: CASSTGALLYEQYF
J: TRBJ1-5; V: TRBV30; D: NA; size: once; DNA: TGTGCCTGGAGTCCGGGGTCTTATAGCAATCAGCCCCAGCATTTT; CDR3: CAWSPGSYSNQPQHF
J: TRBJ2-1; V: TRBV5-1; D: NA; size: NA; DNA: TGCGCCAGCGGAGGGGGAAGCTCCTACAATGAGCAGTTCTTC; CDR3: CASGGGSSYNEQFF
J: TRBJ2-1; V: TRBV30; D: TRBD1; size: NA; DNA: TGTGCCTGGAGCCACAGGGGCGGGGAGCAGTTCTTC; CDR3: CAWSHRGGEQFF
J: TRBJ2-5; V: TRBV5-4; D: NA; size: NA; DNA: TGTGCCAGCAGCCAATCCGGGACAACCCAAGAGACCCAGTACTTC; CDR3: CASSQSGTTQETQYF
J: TRBJ1-4; V: TRBV29-1; D: TRBD1; size: NA; DNA: TGCAGCGTCCAAATTTCCGGGACAGGGACTGAAAAACTGTTTTTT; CDR3: CSVQISGTGTEKLFF
J: TRBJ2-3; V: TRBV7-2; D: TRBD2; size: NA; DNA: TGTGCCAGCAGCTTAAAGGGATCCGCGGGAGCTCTTAATACGCAGTATTTT; CDR3: CASSLKGSAGALNTQYF
J: TRBJ2-1; V: TRBV9; D: TRBD1; size: few; DNA: TGTGCCAGCAGCGTGGGACAGGGGTCCTACAATGAGCAGTTCTTC; CDR3: CASSVGQGSYNEQFF
J: TRBJ1-5; V: TRBV5-1; D: NA; size: NA; DNA: TGCGCCAGCAGCATGACTGTTGATCAGCCCCAGCATTTT; CDR3: CASSMTVDQPQHF
J: TRBJ2-6; V: TRBV12-5; D: NA; size: NA; DNA: TGTGCTAGTGGTTTCCCTAACTCTGGGGCCAACGTCCTGACTTTC; CDR3: CASGFPNSGANVLTF
J: TRBJ2-7; V: TRBV2; D: TRBD1; size: NA; DNA: TGTGCCAGCAGTGACAGGACAGGAAGAGGCTACGAGCAGTACTTC; CDR3: CASSDRTGRGYEQYF
J: TRBJ2-7; V: TRBV27; D: NA; size: NA; DNA: TGTGCCAGCAGTGGACGCTCCTACGAGCAGTACTTC; CDR3: CASSGRSYEQYF
J: TRBJ1-4; V: TRBV6-5; D: NA; size: NA; DNA: TGTGCCAGCAGTCCAGGATTAGCAACTAATGAAAAACTGTTTTTT; CDR3: CASSPGLATNEKLFF
J: TRBJ2-2; V: TRBV7-2; D: NA; size: once; DNA: TGTGCCAGCAGCCCCCCCGGAGTGGTCGGGGAGCTGTTTTTT; CDR3: CASSPPGVVGELFF
J: TRBJ2-2; V: TRBV5-5; D: NA; size: NA; DNA: TGTGCCAGCAGCTTGGCCGAAGGGATCACCGGGGAGCTGTTTTTT; CDR3: CASSLAEGITGELFF
J: TRBJ2-2; V: TRBV14; D: TRBD2; size: NA; DNA: TGTGCCAGCAGCCAGGCCCCAGGACTAGGTGGCACCGGGGAGCTGTTTTTT; CDR3: CASSQAPGLGGTGELFF
J: TRBJ1-5; V: TRBV7-2; D: TRBD1; size: once; DNA: TGTGCCAGCAGCCAGGGACAGGGGTATCAGCCCCAGCATTTT; CDR3: CASSQGQGYQPQHF
J: TRBJ1-1; V: TRBV4-1; D: TRBD1; size: NA; DNA: TGCGCCAGCAGCCAAGTTAAAAGGGACAGCCTTGAAGCTTTCTTT; CDR3: CASSQVKRDSLEAFF
J: TRBJ2-7; V: TRBV5-1; D: TRBD1; size: NA; DNA: TGCGCCAGCAGCTGGATGACAGGGCCCTACGAGCAGTACTTC; CDR3: CASSWMTGPYEQYF
J: TRBJ1-1; V: TRBV5-1; D: NA; size: NA; DNA: TGCGCCAGCAGCTTGACCGCAGGGTCCTCTGAAGCTTTCTTT; CDR3: CASSLTAGSSEAFF
J: TRBJ2-7; V: TRBV6-4; D: TRBD1; size: NA; DNA: TGTGCCAGCAGTCAGCATGGACAGGGGGCTGCCTTGTTGCAGTACTTC; CDR3: CASSQHGQGAALLQYF
J: TRBJ2-4; V: TRBV9; D: TRBD1; size: NA; DNA: TGTGCCAGCAGCCTCGGGACAGGGGTTAATTCAGCCAAAAACATTCAGTACTTC; CDR3: CASSLGTGVNSAKNIQYF
J: TRBJ1-1; V: TRBV10-3; D: NA; size: NA; DNA: TGTGCCATCACCCGGACGGGCGGAGTGGATGAAGCTTTCTTT; CDR3: CAITRTGGVDEAFF
J: TRBJ1-2; V: TRBV5-6; D: NA; size: NA; DNA: TGTGCCAGCAGCTTGGGCAGGGGAGTTAACTATGGCTACACCTTC; CDR3: CASSLGRGVNYGYTF
J: TRBJ1-5; V: TRBV7-2; D: NA; size: NA; DNA: TGTGCCAGCAGCGAACAGGGCCGTCAAAATCAGCCCCAGCATTTT; CDR3: CASSEQGRQNQPQHF
J: TRBJ2-7; V: TRBV6-6; D: NA; size: NA; DNA: TGTGCCAGCAGTTACGACCCGACCTACGAGCAGTACTTC; CDR3: CASSYDPTYEQYF